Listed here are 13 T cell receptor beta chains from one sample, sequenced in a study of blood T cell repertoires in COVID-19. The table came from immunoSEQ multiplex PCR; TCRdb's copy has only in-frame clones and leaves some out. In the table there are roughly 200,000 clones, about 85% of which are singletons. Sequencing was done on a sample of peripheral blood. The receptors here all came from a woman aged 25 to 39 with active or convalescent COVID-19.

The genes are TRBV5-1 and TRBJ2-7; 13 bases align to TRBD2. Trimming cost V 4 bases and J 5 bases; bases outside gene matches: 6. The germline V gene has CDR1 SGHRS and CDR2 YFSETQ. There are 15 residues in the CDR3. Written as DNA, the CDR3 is TGCGCCAGCAGCCCGACTAGCGGGGGGTCCAACGAGCAGTACTTC. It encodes CASSPTSGGSNEQYF.

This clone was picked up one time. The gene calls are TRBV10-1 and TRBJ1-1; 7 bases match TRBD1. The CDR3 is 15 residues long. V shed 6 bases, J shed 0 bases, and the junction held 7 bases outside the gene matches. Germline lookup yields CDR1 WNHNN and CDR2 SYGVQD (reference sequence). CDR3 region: CASSRDSVMNTEAFF. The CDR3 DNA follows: TGCGCCAGCAGCAGGGACAGCGTAATGAACACTGAAGCTTTCTTT.

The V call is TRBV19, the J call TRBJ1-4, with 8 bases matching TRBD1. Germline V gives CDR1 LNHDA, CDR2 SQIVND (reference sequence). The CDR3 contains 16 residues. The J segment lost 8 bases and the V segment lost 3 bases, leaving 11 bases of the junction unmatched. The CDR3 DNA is TGTGCCAGTAGTATTTCCCCAGGGGGCGGTGCGGAAAAACTGTTTTTT. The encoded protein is CASSISPGGGAEKLFF.

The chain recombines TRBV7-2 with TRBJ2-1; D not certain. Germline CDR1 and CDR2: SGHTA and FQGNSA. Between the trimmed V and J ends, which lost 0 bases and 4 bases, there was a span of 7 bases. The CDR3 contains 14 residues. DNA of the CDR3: TGTGCCAGCAGCTTAGCGCGAGATTACAATGAGCAGTTCTTC. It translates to CASSLARDYNEQFF.

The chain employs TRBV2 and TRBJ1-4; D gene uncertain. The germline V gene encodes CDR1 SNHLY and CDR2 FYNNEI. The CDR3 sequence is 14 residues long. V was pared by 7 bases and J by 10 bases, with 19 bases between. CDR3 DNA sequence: TGTGCCAGCAAGGAGGAGAGCTCTTTCGGAAAACTGTTTTTT. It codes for CASKEESSFGKLFF.

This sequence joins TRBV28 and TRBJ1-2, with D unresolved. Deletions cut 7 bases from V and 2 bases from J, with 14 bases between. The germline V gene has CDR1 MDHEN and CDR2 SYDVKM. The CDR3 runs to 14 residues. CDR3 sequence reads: CASTRLLENYGYTF. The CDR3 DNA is TGTGCCAGCACCCGCCTACTAGAGAACTATGGCTACACCTTC.

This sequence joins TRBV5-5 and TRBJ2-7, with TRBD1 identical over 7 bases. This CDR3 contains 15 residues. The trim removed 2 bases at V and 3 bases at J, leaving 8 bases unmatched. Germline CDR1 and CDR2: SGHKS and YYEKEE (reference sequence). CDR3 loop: CASSFFTGVSYEQYF. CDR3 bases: TGTGCCAGCAGCTTTTTTACAGGGGTGAGCTACGAGCAGTACTTC.

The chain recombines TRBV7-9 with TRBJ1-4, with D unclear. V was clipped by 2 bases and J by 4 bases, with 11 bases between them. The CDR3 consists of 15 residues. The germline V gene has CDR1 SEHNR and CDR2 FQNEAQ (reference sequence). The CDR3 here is CASSLSVSLNEKLFF. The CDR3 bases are TGTGCCAGCAGCTTATCGGTGTCACTTAATGAAAAACTGTTTTTT.

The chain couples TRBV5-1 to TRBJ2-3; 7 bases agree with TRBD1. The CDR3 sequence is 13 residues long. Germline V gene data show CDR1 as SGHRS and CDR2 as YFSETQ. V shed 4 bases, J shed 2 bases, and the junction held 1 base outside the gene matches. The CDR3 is CASSDRATDTQYF. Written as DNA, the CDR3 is TGCGCCAGCAGCGACAGGGCCACAGATACGCAGTATTTT.

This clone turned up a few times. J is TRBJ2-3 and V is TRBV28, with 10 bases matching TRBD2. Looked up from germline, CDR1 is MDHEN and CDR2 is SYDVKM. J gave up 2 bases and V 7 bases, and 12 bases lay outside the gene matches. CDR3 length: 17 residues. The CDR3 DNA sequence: TGTGCCAGCATCCCGGTAAGCGGGAGGGCATCCACAGATACGCAGTATTTT. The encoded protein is CASIPVSGRASTDTQYF.

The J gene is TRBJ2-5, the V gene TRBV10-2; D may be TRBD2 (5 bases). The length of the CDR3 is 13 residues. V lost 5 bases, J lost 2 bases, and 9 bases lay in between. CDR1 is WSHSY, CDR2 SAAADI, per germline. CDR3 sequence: CASSLERQETQYF. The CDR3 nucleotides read TGCGCCAGCAGTCTCGAGCGGCAAGAGACCCAGTACTTC.

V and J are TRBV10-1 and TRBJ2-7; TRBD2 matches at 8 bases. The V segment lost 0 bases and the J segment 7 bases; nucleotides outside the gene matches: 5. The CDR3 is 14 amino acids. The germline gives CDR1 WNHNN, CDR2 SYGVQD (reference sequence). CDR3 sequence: CASSESIGGGEQYF. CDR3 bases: TGCGCCAGCAGTGAGTCAATCGGGGGGGGAGAGCAGTACTTC.

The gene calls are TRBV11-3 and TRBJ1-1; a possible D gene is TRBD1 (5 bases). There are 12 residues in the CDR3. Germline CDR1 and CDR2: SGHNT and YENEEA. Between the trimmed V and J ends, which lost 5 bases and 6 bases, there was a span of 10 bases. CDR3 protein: CASSPREPEAFF. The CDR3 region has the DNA TGTGCCAGCAGCCCCAGGGAACCTGAAGCTTTCTTT.